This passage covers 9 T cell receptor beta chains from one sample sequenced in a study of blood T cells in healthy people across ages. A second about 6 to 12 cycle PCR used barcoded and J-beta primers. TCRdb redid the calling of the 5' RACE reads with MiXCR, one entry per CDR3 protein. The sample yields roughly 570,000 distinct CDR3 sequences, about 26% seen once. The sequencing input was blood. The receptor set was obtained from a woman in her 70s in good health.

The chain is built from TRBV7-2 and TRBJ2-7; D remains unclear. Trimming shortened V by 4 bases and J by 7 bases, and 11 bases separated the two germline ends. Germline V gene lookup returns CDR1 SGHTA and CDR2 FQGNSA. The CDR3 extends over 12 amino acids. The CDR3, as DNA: TGTGCCAGCAGCTCGATACGACGAGAGCAGTACTTC. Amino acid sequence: CASSSIRREQYF.

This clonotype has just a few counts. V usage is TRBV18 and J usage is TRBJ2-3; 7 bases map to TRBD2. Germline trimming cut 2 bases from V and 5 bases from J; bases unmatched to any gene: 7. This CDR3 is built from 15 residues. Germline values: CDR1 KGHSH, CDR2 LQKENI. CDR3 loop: CASSPSGVGGDTQYF. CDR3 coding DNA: TGTGCCAGCTCACCAAGCGGGGTCGGAGGAGATACGCAGTATTTT.

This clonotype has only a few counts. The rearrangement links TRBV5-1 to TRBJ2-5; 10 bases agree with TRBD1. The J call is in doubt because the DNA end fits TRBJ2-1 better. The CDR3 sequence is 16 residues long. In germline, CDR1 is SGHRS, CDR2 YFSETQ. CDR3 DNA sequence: TGCGCCAGCAGCTCACTTGGGGGGACAGGGGTCAGTGAGCAGTTCTTC. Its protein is CASSSLGGTGVSEQFF.

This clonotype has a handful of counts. CDR3 in amino acids: CSVGRRQGNTEAFF. Here the CDR3 DNA reads TGCAGCGTTGGACGTCGGCAGGGGAACACTGAAGCTTTCTTT. The chain uses TRBV29-1 and TRBJ1-1; possible D gene TRBD1, 5 bases. CDR3 length: 14 amino acids. The V gene's germline CDR1 is SQVTM and CDR2 ANQGSEA. Between the trimmed V and J ends, which lost 4 bases and 1 base, there was a span of 13 bases.

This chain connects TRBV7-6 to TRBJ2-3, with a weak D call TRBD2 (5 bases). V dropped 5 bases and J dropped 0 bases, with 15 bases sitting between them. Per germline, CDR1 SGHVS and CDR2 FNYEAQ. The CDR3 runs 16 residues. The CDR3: CASSPRRGSSTDTQYF. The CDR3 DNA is TGTGCCAGCAGCCCCCGTCGGGGTTCTAGCACAGATACGCAGTATTTT.

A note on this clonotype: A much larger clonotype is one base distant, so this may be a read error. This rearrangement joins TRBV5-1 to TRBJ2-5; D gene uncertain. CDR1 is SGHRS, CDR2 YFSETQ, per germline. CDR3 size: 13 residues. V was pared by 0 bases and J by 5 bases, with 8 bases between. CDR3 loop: CASSLDVHETQYF. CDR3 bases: TGCGCCAGCAGCTTGGACGTCCATGAGACCCAGTACTTC.

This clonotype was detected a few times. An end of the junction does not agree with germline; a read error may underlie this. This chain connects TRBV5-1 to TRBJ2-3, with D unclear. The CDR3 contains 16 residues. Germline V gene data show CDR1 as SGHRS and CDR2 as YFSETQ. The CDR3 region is CASSSGAASGTDAQYF. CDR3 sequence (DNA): TGCGCCAGCAGCTCAGGTGCGGCCTCGGGTACAGATGCGCAGTATTTT.

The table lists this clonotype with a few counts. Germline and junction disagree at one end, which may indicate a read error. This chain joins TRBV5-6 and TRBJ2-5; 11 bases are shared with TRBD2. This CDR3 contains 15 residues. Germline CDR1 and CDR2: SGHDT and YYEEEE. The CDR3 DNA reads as TGTGCCAGCAGCTTGGTGGCGACTAGCGGGGTTAATTCGTTCTTC. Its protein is CASSLVATSGVNSFF. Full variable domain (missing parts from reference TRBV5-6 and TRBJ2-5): DAGVTQSPTHLIKTRGQQVTLRCSPKSGHDTVSWYQQALGQGPQFIFQYYEEEERQRGNFPDRFSGHQFPNYSSELNVNALLLGDSALYLCASSLVATSGVNSFFGPGTRLLVL.

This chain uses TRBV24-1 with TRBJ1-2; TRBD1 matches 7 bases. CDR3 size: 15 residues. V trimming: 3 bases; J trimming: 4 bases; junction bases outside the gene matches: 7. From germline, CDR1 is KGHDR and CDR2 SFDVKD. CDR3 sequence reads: CATSDPGTDIYGYTF. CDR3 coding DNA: TGTGCCACCAGTGATCCCGGGACAGACATCTATGGCTACACCTTC.